This T cell receptor (beta chain) was recovered during a study of T-cell memory formation after mild COVID-19. The study's findings and limits: CD4+ contracting clones lay mainly in CM and EM, CD8+ ones in EMRA.

The V gene lost 2 bases and the J gene lost 0 bases, with 7 bases spanning the gap. The CDR3 is made up of 14 amino acids. TCRdb re-analysed the 5' RACE reads in MiXCR, keeping a single row per CDR3 protein. The sample holds approximately 65,000 distinct CDR3 sequences, 16% seen once. As regards this clonotype: Its antigen is not identified.

The sequencing input was PBMCs or a T cell subset sorted from them (not recorded which). This clonotype was sampled from an adult woman who had mild COVID-19 (a few samples of this study predate the infection). Cell type and time point are not known. V and J are TRBV12-3 or TRBV12-4 and TRBJ2-5, with D hard to call. The CDR3 coding sequence is TGTGCCAGCAGTTTAATCCTAGACCAAGAGACCCAGTACTTC. Translating it yields CASSLILDQETQYF.